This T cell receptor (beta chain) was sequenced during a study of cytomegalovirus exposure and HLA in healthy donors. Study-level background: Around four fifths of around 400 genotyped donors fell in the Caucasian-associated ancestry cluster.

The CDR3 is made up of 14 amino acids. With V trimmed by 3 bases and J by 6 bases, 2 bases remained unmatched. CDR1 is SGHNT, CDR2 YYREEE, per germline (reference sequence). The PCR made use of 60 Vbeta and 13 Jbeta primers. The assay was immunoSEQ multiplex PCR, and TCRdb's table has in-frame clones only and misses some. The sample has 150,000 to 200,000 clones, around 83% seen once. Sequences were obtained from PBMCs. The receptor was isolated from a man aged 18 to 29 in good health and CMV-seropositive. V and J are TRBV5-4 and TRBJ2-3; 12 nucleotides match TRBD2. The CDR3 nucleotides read TGTGCCAGCAGCTCCGGACTAGCGGGGGATACGCAGTATTTT. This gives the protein CASSSGLAGDTQYF.